Presented here are 25 T cell receptor beta chains from one specimen sequenced in a study of preoperative IRX-2 immunotherapy in early breast cancer. Data came from immunoSEQ multiplex PCR; TCRdb stores just in-frame clones and leaves some out. Altogether tens of thousands of clones are present, around 96% being singletons, with the ten largest covering 15% to 20%. As to treatment: preoperative locoregional IRX-2 cytokine immunotherapy. The sequences come from tumor tissue, collected after IRX-2 immunotherapy. These receptors were collected from a human donor with breast cancer.

The chain employs TRBV27 and TRBJ2-5; no clear D gene. Germline V CDR1 and CDR2: MNHEY, SMNVEV (reference sequence). This CDR3 is built from 15 residues. The V end was cut by 4 bases, the J end by 4 bases, with 16 bases between. This CDR3 reads CASSSTYTLGETQYF. For the CDR3, the DNA is TGTGCCAGCAGTTCAACCTACACCCTTGGAGAGACCCAGTACTTC.

The chain uses TRBV9 and TRBJ1-2; D is undetermined. V lost 1 base, J lost 5 bases, and 9 bases lay in between. The CDR3 has 13 amino acids. CDR1 and CDR2 (germline): SGDLS, YYNGEE. The CDR3 sequence is CASSVSRVYGYTF. CDR3 coding DNA: TGTGCCAGCAGCGTATCGAGGGTATATGGCTACACCTTC.

This clone was detected only once. The chain couples TRBV5-1 to TRBJ1-2; 7 bases fit TRBD1. Germline loops: CDR1 SGHRS, CDR2 YFSETQ. J gave up 6 bases and V 0 bases, and 5 bases lay outside the gene matches. This CDR3 comprises 14 residues. This CDR3 is CASSLESGGDGYTF. As DNA, the CDR3 is TGCGCCAGCAGCTTGGAGTCAGGGGGAGATGGCTACACCTTC.

The sample holds one count of this clone. V gene TRBV7-2 combines with J gene TRBJ2-1; D remains ambiguous. The germline V gene encodes CDR1 SGHTA and CDR2 FQGNSA. V lost 2 bases and J 0 bases, leaving 5 bases between the germline ends. The CDR3 is 14 amino acids. The CDR3: CASSLRSSYNEQFF. In DNA, the CDR3 is TGTGCCAGCAGCTTAAGGTCCTCCTACAATGAGCAGTTCTTC. Drawing the rest from reference TRBV7-2 and TRBJ2-1, the complete variable domain is GAGVSQSPSNKVTEKGKDVELRCDPISGHTALYWYRQSLGQGLEFLIYFQGNSAPDKSGLPSDRFSAERTGGSVSTLTIQRTQQEDSAVYLCASSLRSSYNEQFFGPGTRLTVL.

This clone was detected a few times. This chain joins TRBV6-4 and TRBJ2-3; 10 bases align to TRBD2. J was trimmed by 4 bases and V by 2 bases; bases with no gene match: 3. This CDR3 contains 15 residues. The germline V gene encodes CDR1 MRHNA and CDR2 SNTAGT. The CDR3 reads CASSDVAGGPDTQYF. In DNA, the CDR3 is TGTGCCAGCAGTGACGTAGCGGGGGGACCAGATACGCAGTATTTT.

This clone showed up just once. The chain couples TRBV19 to TRBJ2-1, with 15 bases matching TRBD2. The CDR3 has 15 amino acids. The trim removed 5 bases at V and 6 bases at J, leaving 2 bases unmatched. Germline V CDR1 and CDR2: LNHDA, SQIVND (reference sequence). The CDR3 region has the DNA TGTGCCAGTAGTGGGGGACTAGCGGGAGGCAATGAGCAGTTCTTC. This sequence encodes CASSGGLAGGNEQFF. Filled out from reference TRBV19 and TRBJ2-1, the complete variable domain reads DGGITQSPKYLFRKEGQNVTLSCEQNLNHDAMYWYRQDPGQGLRLIYYSQIVNDFQKGDIAEGYSVSREKKESFPLTVTSAQKNPTAFYLCASSGGLAGGNEQFFGPGTRLTVL.

The genes are TRBV6-6 and TRBJ1-2; a weak D match, TRBD1 (6 bases). Germline values: CDR1 MNHNY, CDR2 SVGAGI (reference sequence). The CDR3 has 13 amino acids. Trimming shortened V by 5 bases and J by 6 bases, and 13 bases separated the two germline ends. CDR3 bases: TGTGCCAGCAGTGTGAGGACAGAAAATGGCTACACCTTC. This encodes CASSVRTENGYTF.

This chain connects TRBV7-3 to TRBJ1-1; D ambiguous. Per the germline V gene, CDR1 is SGHTA and CDR2 is FQGTGA. Trimming stripped 2 bases from V and 4 bases from J, with 11 bases between. The CDR3 is 14 residues long. The CDR3 DNA reads TGTGCCAGCAGCTTACCCATCGTGGGCACTGAAGCTTTCTTT. It yields the protein CASSLPIVGTEAFF. The variable domain in full, completed from reference TRBV7-3 and TRBJ1-1, reads GAGVSQTPSNKVTEKGKYVELRCDPISGHTALYWYRQSLGQGPEFLIYFQGTGAADDSGLPNDRFFAVRPEGSVSTLKIQRTERGDSAVYLCASSLPIVGTEAFFGQGTRLTVV.

The rearrangement links TRBV9 to TRBJ2-5; TRBD1 might be the D (6 bases). This CDR3 is 14 amino acids long. CDR1 SGDLS and CDR2 YYNGEE come from the germline V gene. Trimming removed 0 bases at V and 4 bases at J, with 10 bases between. The CDR3 DNA reads TGTGCCAGCAGCGTAGGTGGGGGCCCAGAGACCCAGTACTTC. Its protein is CASSVGGGPETQYF.

V gene TRBV5-1 combines with J gene TRBJ2-5; TRBD2 matches 7 bases. Germline trimming cut 4 bases from V and 5 bases from J; bases unmatched to any gene: 8. CDR3 length equals 14 residues. Germline-derived CDR1 and CDR2 are SGHRS and YFSETQ. The chain's CDR3 is CASSPGLVPETQYF. The CDR3 region has the DNA TGCGCCAGCAGCCCCGGACTAGTCCCGGAGACCCAGTACTTC.

V gene TRBV15 combines with J gene TRBJ2-5; D remains ambiguous. CDR3 length equals 12 residues. From germline, CDR1 is LNHNV and CDR2 YYDKDF (reference sequence). The ends were cut back, 8 bases at V and 5 bases at J, with 12 bases in the middle. The CDR3 loop reads CATLQTGETQYF. CDR3 DNA sequence: TGTGCCACCCTTCAAACTGGGGAGACCCAGTACTTC.

The genes are TRBV7-9 and TRBJ2-5, with TRBD2 matching over 15 bases. The CDR3 is 17 amino acids. CDR1 is SEHNR, CDR2 FQNEAQ, per germline (reference sequence). With 3 bases clipped from V and 5 bases from J, the junction kept 7 bases outside the gene matches. CDR3 coding DNA: TGTGCCAGCAGCTTCCGGACTAGCGGGGGGGCGGAGGAGACCCAGTACTTC. Translated: CASSFRTSGGAEETQYF. The full variable domain, its missing parts supplied by reference TRBV7-9 and TRBJ2-5, is DTGVSQNPRHKITKRGQNVTFRCDPISEHNRLYWYRQTLGQGPEFLTYFQNEAQLEKSRLLSDRFSAERPKGSFSTLEIQRTEQGDSAMYLCASSFRTSGGAEETQYFGPGTRLLVL.

The rearrangement uses TRBV2 and TRBJ1-1; a weak D match, TRBD1 (6 bases). V lost 4 bases and J lost 1, with 7 bases in between. Germline V gene sequence: CDR1 SNHLY, CDR2 FYNNEI. CDR3 length: 13 residues. CDR3 nucleotide sequence: TGTGCCAGCAGTGGACAGGCGAACACTGAAGCTTTCTTT. Translating it yields CASSGQANTEAFF. Variable domain in full (rest from reference TRBV2 and TRBJ1-1): EPEVTQTPSHQVTQMGQEVILRCVPISNHLYFYWYRQILGQKVEFLVSFYNNEISEKSEIFDDQFSVERPDGSNFTLKIRSTKLEDSAMYFCASSGQANTEAFFGQGTRLTVV.

This clone was seen once. The chain joins TRBV2 to TRBJ1-5; D is unresolved. Looked up from germline, CDR1 is SNHLY and CDR2 is FYNNEI. The CDR3 has 15 residues. The ends were cut back, 7 bases at V and 4 bases at J, with 17 bases in the middle. Here the CDR3 reads CASTPSVRSNQPQHF. In DNA form, the CDR3 reads TGTGCCAGCACCCCCTCTGTGAGGTCGAATCAGCCCCAGCATTTT.

This CDR3 reads CASSRQGADSGNTIYF. CDR3 nucleotide sequence: TGTGCCAGCAGCAGACAGGGGGCAGACTCTGGAAACACCATATATTTT. The chain is built from TRBV9 and TRBJ1-3; 10 bases map to TRBD1. This CDR3 contains 16 residues. J gave up 0 bases and V 4 bases, and 4 bases lay outside the gene matches. Germline loops: CDR1 SGDLS, CDR2 YYNGEE. The entire variable domain, with the rest obtained from reference TRBV9 and TRBJ1-3, is as follows: DSGVTQTPKHLITATGQRVTLRCSPRSGDLSVYWYQQSLDQGLQFLIQYYNGEERAKGNILERFSAQQFPDLHSELNLSSLELGDSALYFCASSRQGADSGNTIYFGEGSWLTVV.

This clone was detected once. The chain uses TRBV28 and TRBJ2-3, with 16 bases identical to TRBD2. Germline values: CDR1 MDHEN, CDR2 SYDVKM. V lost 2 bases to trimming and J lost 6 bases; unmatched junction nucleotides: 17. This CDR3 spans 21 amino acids. CDR3: CASSLRSGGLAGGASLDTQYF. DNA for the CDR3: TGTGCCAGCAGTTTAAGGTCTGGGGGACTAGCGGGGGGGGCTAGCTTGGATACGCAGTATTTT.

The CDR3: CSVESGKGGKAFF. The CDR3 DNA sequence: TGCAGCGTTGAGTCGGGTAAGGGGGGAAAAGCTTTCTTT. The rearrangement uses TRBV29-1 and TRBJ1-1; a possible D gene is TRBD1 (6 bases). Germline CDR1 and CDR2: SQVTM and ANQGSEA. The CDR3 is made up of 13 amino acids. The V gene lost 3 bases and the J gene lost 9 bases, with 17 bases spanning the gap.

In this sample, this clone turned up once. The genes are TRBV9 and TRBJ2-6, with D uncertain. CDR1 and CDR2 (germline): SGDLS, YYNGEE. CDR3 size: 14 residues. V was shortened by 0 bases and J by 4 bases, with 5 bases between the two germline ends. The CDR3 sequence is CASSVAGGANVLTF. The CDR3 bases are TGTGCCAGCAGCGTAGCTGGCGGGGCCAACGTCCTGACTTTC.

This sequence joins TRBV7-2 and TRBJ2-7; 8 nucleotides line up with TRBD2. Trimming cost V 3 bases and J 3 bases; bases outside gene matches: 7. The germline V gene has CDR1 SGHTA and CDR2 FQGNSA. This CDR3 is 15 amino acids long. The CDR3 reads CASSFFGRGGYEQYF. The CDR3 DNA reads TGTGCCAGCAGCTTCTTCGGGAGGGGTGGCTACGAGCAGTACTTC.

This chain links TRBV5-4 with TRBJ1-1; D unclear. V was cut by 1 base and J by 1 base, with 8 bases left in between. The CDR3 loop spans 14 amino acids. The germline V gene encodes CDR1 SGHNT and CDR2 YYREEE (reference sequence). CDR3 protein: CASSLRAGNTEAFF. For the CDR3, the DNA is TGTGCCAGCAGCTTGCGGGCGGGGAACACTGAAGCTTTCTTT.

The rearrangement uses TRBV7-2 and TRBJ2-7; 10 nucleotides match TRBD2. The CDR3 loop spans 15 amino acids. In germline, CDR1 is SGHTA, CDR2 FQGNSA. With 5 bases clipped from V and 6 bases from J, the junction kept 10 bases outside the gene matches. The CDR3 region is CASSLHGGLASEQYF. The CDR3 nucleotides are TGTGCCAGCAGCCTTCATGGGGGACTAGCGAGCGAGCAGTACTTC.

This sequence joins TRBV7-2 and TRBJ2-1, with TRBD2 as a possible D gene (5 bases). Germline V lookup: CDR1 SGHTA, CDR2 FQGNSA. The CDR3 is made up of 14 amino acids. V was cut by 6 bases and J by 6 bases, with 15 bases left in between. CDR3 nucleotide sequence: TGTGCCAGCAGTCCCCCAGGAGCGGCCAATGAGCAGTTCTTC. This encodes CASSPPGAANEQFF. Based on the CDR3 plus reference TRBV7-2 and TRBJ2-1, the full variable domain is GAGVSQSPSNKVTEKGKDVELRCDPISGHTALYWYRQSLGQGLEFLIYFQGNSAPDKSGLPSDRFSAERTGGSVSTLTIQRTQQEDSAVYLCASSPPGAANEQFFGPGTRLTVL.

The rearrangement joins TRBV5-4 to TRBJ1-1, with D possibly matching TRBD1 (6 bases). There are 13 residues in the CDR3. The V and J ends lost 4 bases and 5 bases respectively, with 12 bases between them. The V gene's germline CDR1 is SGHNT and CDR2 YYREEE (reference sequence). The CDR3 region is CASSEGGGTEAFF. The CDR3, as DNA: TGTGCCAGCAGCGAAGGGGGAGGAACTGAAGCTTTCTTT. Full variable domain (remainder filled in from reference TRBV5-4 and TRBJ1-1): ETGVTQSPTHLIKTRGQQVTLRCSSQSGHNTVSWYQQALGQGPQFIFQYYREEENGRGNFPPRFSGLQFPNYSSELNVNALELDDSALYLCASSEGGGTEAFFGQGTRLTVV.

The genes are TRBV19 and TRBJ1-6, with D maybe TRBD1 (6 bases). The CDR3 loop spans 23 amino acids. V lost 3 bases and J 9 bases, leaving 39 bases between the germline ends. Per germline, CDR1 LNHDA and CDR2 SQIVND (reference sequence). In DNA form, the CDR3 reads TGTGCCAGTAGTATTGCGACAGGATATTACCCAATGATTCGTCGATACCCCATTTCACCCCTCCACTTT. It translates to CASSIATGYYPMIRRYPISPLHF.

Only one count was recorded for this clone. The rearrangement uses TRBV6-1 and TRBJ1-1; 7 bases map to TRBD1. With 7 bases clipped from V and 4 bases from J, the junction kept 12 bases outside the gene matches. CDR3 size: 15 residues. Per germline, CDR1 MNHNS and CDR2 SASEGT. Here the CDR3 DNA reads TGTGCCAGCACCTTAGCCGGGACAGCTCTCACTGAAGCTTTCTTT. Translating gives CASTLAGTALTEAFF.